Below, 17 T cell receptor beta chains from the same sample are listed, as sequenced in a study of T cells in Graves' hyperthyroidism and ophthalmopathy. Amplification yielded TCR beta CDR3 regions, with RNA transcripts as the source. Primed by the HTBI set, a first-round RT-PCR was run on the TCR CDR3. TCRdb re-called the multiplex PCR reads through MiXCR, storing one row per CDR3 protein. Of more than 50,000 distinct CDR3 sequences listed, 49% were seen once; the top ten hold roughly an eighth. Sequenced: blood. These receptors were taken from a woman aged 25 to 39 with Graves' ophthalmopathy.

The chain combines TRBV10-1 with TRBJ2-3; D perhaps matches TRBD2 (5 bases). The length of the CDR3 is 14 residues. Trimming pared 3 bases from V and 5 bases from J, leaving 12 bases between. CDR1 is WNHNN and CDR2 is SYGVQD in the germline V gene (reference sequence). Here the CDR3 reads CASSDGIGVDTQYF. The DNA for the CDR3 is TGCGCCAGCAGTGACGGGATTGGGGTAGATACGCAGTATTTT.

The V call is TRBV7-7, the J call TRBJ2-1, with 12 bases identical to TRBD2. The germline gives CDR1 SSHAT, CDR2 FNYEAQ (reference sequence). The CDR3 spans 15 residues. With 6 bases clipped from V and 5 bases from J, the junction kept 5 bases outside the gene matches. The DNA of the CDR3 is TGTGCCAGCAGTCGGACTAGCGGGACGGACAATGAGCAGTTCTTC. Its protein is CASSRTSGTDNEQFF.

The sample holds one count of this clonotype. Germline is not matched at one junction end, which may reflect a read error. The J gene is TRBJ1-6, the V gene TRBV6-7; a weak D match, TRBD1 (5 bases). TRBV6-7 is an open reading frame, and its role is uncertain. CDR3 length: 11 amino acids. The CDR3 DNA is TGTGCCAGCAGTTTACCGGGACCCTCTTACTTT. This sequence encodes CASSLPGPSYF.

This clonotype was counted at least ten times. The CDR3 sequence is CASSIPLGILNTEAFF. As DNA, the CDR3 is TGTGCCAGTAGTATACCCCTCGGGATCTTGAACACTGAAGCTTTCTTT. The V and J genes are TRBV19 and TRBJ1-1, with no clear D. CDR1 and CDR2 (germline): LNHDA, SQIVND (reference sequence). This CDR3 comprises 16 residues. Trimming cost V 2 bases and J 0 bases, with 13 bases left between them.

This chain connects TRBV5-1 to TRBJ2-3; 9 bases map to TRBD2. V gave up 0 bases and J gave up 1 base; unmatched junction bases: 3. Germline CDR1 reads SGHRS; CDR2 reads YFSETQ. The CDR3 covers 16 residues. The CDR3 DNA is TGCGCCAGCAGCTTGGAGAGGACTAGCGGCACAGATACGCAGTATTTT. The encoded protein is CASSLERTSGTDTQYF.

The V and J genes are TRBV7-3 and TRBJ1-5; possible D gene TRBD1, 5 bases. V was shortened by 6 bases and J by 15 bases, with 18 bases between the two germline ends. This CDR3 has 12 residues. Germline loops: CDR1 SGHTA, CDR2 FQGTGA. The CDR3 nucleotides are TGTGCCAGCAGTCCGACTAGCGGGACCCGGCATTTT. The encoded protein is CASSPTSGTRHF.

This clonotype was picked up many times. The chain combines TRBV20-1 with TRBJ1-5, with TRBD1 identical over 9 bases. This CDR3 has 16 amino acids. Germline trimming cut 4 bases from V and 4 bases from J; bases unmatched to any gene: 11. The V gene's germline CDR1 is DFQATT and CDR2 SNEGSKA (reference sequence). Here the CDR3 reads CSATRIPGTGNQPQHF. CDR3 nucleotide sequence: TGCAGTGCTACCCGGATTCCCGGGACAGGGAATCAGCCCCAGCATTTT.

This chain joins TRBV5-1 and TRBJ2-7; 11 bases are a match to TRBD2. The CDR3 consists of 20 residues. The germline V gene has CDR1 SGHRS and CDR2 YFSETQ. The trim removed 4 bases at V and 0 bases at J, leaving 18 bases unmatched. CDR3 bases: TGCGCCAGCAGCGATATCGGGACTAGCGGTCAAATAGCAAACTCCTACGAGCAGTACTTC. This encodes CASSDIGTSGQIANSYEQYF. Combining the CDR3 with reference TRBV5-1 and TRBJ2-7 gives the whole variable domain KAGVTQTPRYLIKTRGQQVTLSCSPISGHRSVSWYQQTPGQGLQFLFEYFSETQRNKGNFPGRFSGRQFSNSRSEMNVSTLELGDSALYLCASSDIGTSGQIANSYEQYFGPGTRLTVT.

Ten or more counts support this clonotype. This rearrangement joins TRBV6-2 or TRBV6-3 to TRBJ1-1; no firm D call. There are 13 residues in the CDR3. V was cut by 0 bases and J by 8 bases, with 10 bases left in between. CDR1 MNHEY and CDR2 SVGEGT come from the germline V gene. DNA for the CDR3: TGTGCCAGCAGTTACTCGACCCGAACCGAAGCTTTCTTT. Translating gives CASSYSTRTEAFF.

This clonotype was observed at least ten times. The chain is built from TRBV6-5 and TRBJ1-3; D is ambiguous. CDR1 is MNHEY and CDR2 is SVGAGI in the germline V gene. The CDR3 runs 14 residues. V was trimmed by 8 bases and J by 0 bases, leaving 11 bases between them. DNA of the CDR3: TGTGCCAGCCACGCGGGTGTCTCTGGAAACACCATATATTTT. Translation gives CASHAGVSGNTIYF.

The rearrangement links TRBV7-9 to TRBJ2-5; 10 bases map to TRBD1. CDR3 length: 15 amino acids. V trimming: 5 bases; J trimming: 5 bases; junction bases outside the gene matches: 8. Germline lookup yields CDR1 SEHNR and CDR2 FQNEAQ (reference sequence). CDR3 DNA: TGTGCCAGCAGCGTAGGGACAGGGGTCGGCGAGACCCAGTACTTC. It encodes CASSVGTGVGETQYF.

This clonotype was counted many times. The CDR3 DNA is TGTGCCAGCAGGCACCAGGGTGGTGCCGCTGGCTACACCTTC. Translated, it gives CASRHQGGAAGYTF. This chain links TRBV6-6 with TRBJ1-2; D is possibly TRBD1 (5 bases). Per germline, CDR1 MNHNY and CDR2 SVGAGI (reference sequence). V lost 6 bases to trimming and J lost 7 bases, with 18 bases between them. The CDR3 length is 14 residues.

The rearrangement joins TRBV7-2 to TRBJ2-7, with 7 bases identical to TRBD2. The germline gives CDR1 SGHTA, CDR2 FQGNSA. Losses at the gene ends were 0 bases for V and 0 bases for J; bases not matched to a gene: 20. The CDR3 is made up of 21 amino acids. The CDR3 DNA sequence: TGTGCCAGCAGCTTAGCGCGGGGAGGGTCTCAGCCCCACTTCACCTCCTACGAGCAGTACTTC. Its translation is CASSLARGGSQPHFTSYEQYF.

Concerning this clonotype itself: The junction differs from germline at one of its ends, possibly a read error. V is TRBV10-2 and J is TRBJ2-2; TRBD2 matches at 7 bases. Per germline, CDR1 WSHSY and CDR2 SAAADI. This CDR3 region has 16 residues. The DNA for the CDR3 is TGCGCTAGCAGTGATCGGACTAGTATAGGTACCAGGGAGCTGTTTTTT. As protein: CASSDRTSIGTRELFF.

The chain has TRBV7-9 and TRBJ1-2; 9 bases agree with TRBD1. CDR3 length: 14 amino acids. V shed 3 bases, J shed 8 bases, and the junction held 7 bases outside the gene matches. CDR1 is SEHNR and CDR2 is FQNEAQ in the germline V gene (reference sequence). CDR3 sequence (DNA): TGTGCCAGCAGCTTTTTGACAGGGGGGCGGGGCTACACCTTC. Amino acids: CASSFLTGGRGYTF.

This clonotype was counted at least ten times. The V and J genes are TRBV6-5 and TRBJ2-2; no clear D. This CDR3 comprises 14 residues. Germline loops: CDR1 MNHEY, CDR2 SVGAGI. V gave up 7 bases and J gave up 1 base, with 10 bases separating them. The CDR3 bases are TGTGCCAGCACCCCCTTAAGGAACACCGGGGAGCTGTTTTTT. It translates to CASTPLRNTGELFF.

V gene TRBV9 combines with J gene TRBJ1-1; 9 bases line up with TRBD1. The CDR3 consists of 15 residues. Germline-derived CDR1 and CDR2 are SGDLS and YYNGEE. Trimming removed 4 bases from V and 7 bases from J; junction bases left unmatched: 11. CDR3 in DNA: TGTGCCAGCAGCCTCAGGGGGACAGGGTCTTTTGAAGCTTTCTTT. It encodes CASSLRGTGSFEAFF.